The clone carrying this T cell receptor beta chain was observed many times. What it binds is not known. The CDR3 is 16 residues long. Germline CDR1 is SGHTA and CDR2 is FQGNSA. V was clipped by 5 bases and J by 5 bases, with 20 bases between them. This sample stems from a study of T cell repertoires in cytomegalovirus infection. The wider study: CMV infection together with matching HLA type was indicated by public TCR beta signatures. General study findings and limits: Frequencies of public TCR beta families were cumulated, and this identified carriers of CMV plus the relevant HLA. Across the ex vivo response, the dominant clonotypes were HLA-C-restricted CMV-specific TCR beta clonotypes.

TCRdb reprocessed the reads with MiXCR, giving one entry per CDR3 protein. This sample has some 150,000 distinct CDR3 sequences, with 23% found just once. This sequence was found in a human donor in good health (CMV status not recorded). Some clones in this sample may be carry-over from other donors' samples. Specimen: PBMCs. This chain links TRBV7-2 with TRBJ2-3; possible D gene TRBD2, 5 bases. DNA of the CDR3: TGTGCCAGCAGCCCTCCCTGGACGGTAGGAGGAGATACGCAGTATTTT. Translated, it gives CASSPPWTVGGDTQYF.